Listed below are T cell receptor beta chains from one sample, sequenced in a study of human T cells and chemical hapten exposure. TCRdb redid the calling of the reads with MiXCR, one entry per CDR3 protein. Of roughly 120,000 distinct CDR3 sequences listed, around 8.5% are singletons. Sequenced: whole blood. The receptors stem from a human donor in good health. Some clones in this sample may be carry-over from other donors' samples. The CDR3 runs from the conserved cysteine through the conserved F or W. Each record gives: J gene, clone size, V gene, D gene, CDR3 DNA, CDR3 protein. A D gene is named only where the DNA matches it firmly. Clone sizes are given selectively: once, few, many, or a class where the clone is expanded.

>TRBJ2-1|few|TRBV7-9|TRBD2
TGTGCCAGCAGCTTAGTAGCGGGGGCCAATGAGCAGTTCTTC
CASSLVAGANEQFF
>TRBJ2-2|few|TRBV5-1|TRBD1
TGCGCCAGCAGCCCTAGGGGTGGGGACAGGACGAACACCGGGGAGCTGTTTTTT
CASSPRGGDRTNTGELFF
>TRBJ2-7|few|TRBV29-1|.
TGCAGCGTGCTCCAGGATTCCTCCTACGAGCAGTACTTC
CSVLQDSSYEQYF
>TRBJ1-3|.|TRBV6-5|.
TGTGCCAGCAGTCCTTCGGGGGGAAGTGGAAACACCATATATTTT
CASSPSGGSGNTIYF
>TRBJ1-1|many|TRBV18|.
TGTGCCAGCTCACCACAACAGGTAAACACTGAAGCTTTCTTT
CASSPQQVNTEAFF
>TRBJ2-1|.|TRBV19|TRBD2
TGTGCCAGTAGTATAGATATAAGAGCAGTTGAGCGGGAGCGCCATGAGCAGTTCTTC
CASSIDIRAVERERHEQFF
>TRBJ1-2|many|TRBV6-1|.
TGTGCCAGCAGTGAAGCGGGGATCTGGAATGGCTACACCTTC
CASSEAGIWNGYTF
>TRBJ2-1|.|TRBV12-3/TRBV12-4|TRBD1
TGTGCCAGCAGTTTAAGGGCAGGGGGCTTGGGTGAGCAGTTCTTC
CASSLRAGGLGEQFF
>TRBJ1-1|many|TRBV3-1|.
TGTGCCAGCAGCCCGCAGCTGAACACTGAAGCTTTCTTT
CASSPQLNTEAFF
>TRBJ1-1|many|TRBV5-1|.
TGCGCCAGCAGCTTGACAACAGTCCTAAGGGGCACTGAAGCTTTCTTT
CASSLTTVLRGTEAFF
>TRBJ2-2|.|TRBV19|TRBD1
TGTGCCAGTATCGCAGGGGGCCAGGGCACCGGGGAGCTGTTTTTT
CASIAGGQGTGELFF
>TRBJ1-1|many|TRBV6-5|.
TGTGCCAGCAGTTACTTTGAAGGGAAGAACACTGAAGCTTTCTTT
CASSYFEGKNTEAFF
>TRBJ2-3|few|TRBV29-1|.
TGCAGCGTGGCACAGGGAGATACGCAGTATTTT
CSVAQGDTQYF
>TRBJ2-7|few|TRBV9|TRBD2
TGTGCCAGCAGCACTTACAGCGGGAGGGCCGGGGACGAGCAGTACTTC
CASSTYSGRAGDEQYF
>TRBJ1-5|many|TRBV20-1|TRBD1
TGCAGTGCTAGAGAAGGCCAGGGGGTAAGGCCCCAGCATTTT
CSAREGQGVRPQHF
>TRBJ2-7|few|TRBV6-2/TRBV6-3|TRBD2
TGTGCCAGCACAGCACGACTAGCGGGAGATAACGAGCAGTACTTC
CASTARLAGDNEQYF
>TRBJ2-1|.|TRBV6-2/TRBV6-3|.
TGTGCCAGCAGTTACTCGACCACCGTGAGCTCCTACAATGAGCAGTTCTTC
CASSYSTTVSSYNEQFF
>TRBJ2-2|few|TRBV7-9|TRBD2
TGTGCCAGCAGCTTACTTGGAGCGGGAGGACCCACCGGGGAGCTGTTTTTT
CASSLLGAGGPTGELFF
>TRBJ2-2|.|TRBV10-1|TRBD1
TGCGCCAGCAGTGACGGGACAGCTAACACCGGGGAGCTGTTTTTT
CASSDGTANTGELFF
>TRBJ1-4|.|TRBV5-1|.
TGCGCCAGCGGACCGGGACAACCAAATGAAAAACTGTTTTTT
CASGPGQPNEKLFF
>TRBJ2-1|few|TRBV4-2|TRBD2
TGTGCCAGCAGCCAAGAAGGTAGCGGGAGTTGGGGTGGGTCCTACAATGAGCAGTTCTTC
CASSQEGSGSWGGSYNEQFF
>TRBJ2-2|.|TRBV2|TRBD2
TGTGCCAGCAGGGGGGGGGCGAACACCGGGGAGCTGTTTTTT
CASRGGANTGELFF
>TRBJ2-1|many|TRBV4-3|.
TGCGCCAGCAGCCAAGAGAAGGGCAATGAGCAGTTCTTC
CASSQEKGNEQFF
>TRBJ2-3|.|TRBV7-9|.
TGTGCCAGCAGCTCTCCCGATGCTCGAAGCACAGATACGCAGTATTTT
CASSSPDARSTDTQYF
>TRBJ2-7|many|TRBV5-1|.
TGCGCCAGCAGCTTAGGGCAGGGTAACTACGAGCAGTACTTC
CASSLGQGNYEQYF
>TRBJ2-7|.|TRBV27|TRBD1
TGTGCCAGCAGTTTAGTGGGACAGGGTAACTCCTACGAGCAGTACTTC
CASSLVGQGNSYEQYF
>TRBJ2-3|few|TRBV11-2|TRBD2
TGTGCCAGCAGCGGTAGCGGGAGGAACACAGATACGCAGTATTTT
CASSGSGRNTDTQYF
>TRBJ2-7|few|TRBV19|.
TGTGCCAGTAGTATCTCCCTGACTAGGCTACCTTACGAGCAGTACTTC
CASSISLTRLPYEQYF
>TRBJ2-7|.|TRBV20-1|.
TGCAGTGCTAGAGGTGGGGTCTACGAGCAGTACTTC
CSARGGVYEQYF
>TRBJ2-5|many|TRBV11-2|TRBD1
TGTGCCAGCAGCTCTGTGACAGGGGACGAGCCCCAGTACTTC
CASSSVTGDEPQYF
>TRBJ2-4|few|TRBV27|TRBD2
TGTGCCAGCAGTCCACGTGGACTAGCGGGCGTCCTAGCCAAAAACATTCAGTACTTC
CASSPRGLAGVLAKNIQYF
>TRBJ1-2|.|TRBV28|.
TGTGCCTCTCTCGTCGGGGCTAACTATGGCTACACCTTC
CASLVGANYGYTF
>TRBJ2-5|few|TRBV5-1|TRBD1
TGCGCCAGCAGCGACGGACAGGGGAGACAAGAGACCCAGTACTTC
CASSDGQGRQETQYF
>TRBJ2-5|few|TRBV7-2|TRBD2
TGTGCCAGCAGCCCTACTAGCGGGGGATTCCAAGAGACCCAGTACTTC
CASSPTSGGFQETQYF
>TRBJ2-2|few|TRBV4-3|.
TGCGCCAGCAGCCAAGACCGGGGGAACACCGGGGAGCTGTTTTTT
CASSQDRGNTGELFF
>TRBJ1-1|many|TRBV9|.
TGTGCCAGCAGCGTCTTCACAACGAACACTGAAGCTTTCTTT
CASSVFTTNTEAFF